The clone carrying this T cell receptor (beta chain) came up once. Its antigen is not known. PCR amplification relied on 60 Vbeta primers (plus 13 Jbeta primers). Sequencing used immunoSEQ multiplex PCR; TCRdb keeps in-frame clones, though not all of them. The sample yields 150,000 or so clones, 65% to 80% seen once. This CDR3 is 15 amino acids long. The ends were cut back, 6 bases at V and 9 bases at J, with 21 bases in the middle. Germline V lookup: CDR1 MRHNA, CDR2 SNTAGT. This entry comes from a study of cytomegalovirus exposure and HLA in healthy donors. Study context: A preliminary data release comprised around 85 million unique TCRs obtained from HLA-typed donors. Study-level findings and limits: TCR beta sequences reportedly predicted most subjects' HLA-A and HLA-B alleles accurately.

This chain connects TRBV6-4 to TRBJ2-1, with D possibly TRBD2 on 6 matching bases. The sequenced sample consisted of PBMCs. The source of this sequence is a male donor in good health and CMV-seronegative. DNA for the CDR3: TGTGCCAGCAGCGCCGGGACGGAAGGGAGGACTGAGCAGTTCTTC. It codes for CASSAGTEGRTEQFF.